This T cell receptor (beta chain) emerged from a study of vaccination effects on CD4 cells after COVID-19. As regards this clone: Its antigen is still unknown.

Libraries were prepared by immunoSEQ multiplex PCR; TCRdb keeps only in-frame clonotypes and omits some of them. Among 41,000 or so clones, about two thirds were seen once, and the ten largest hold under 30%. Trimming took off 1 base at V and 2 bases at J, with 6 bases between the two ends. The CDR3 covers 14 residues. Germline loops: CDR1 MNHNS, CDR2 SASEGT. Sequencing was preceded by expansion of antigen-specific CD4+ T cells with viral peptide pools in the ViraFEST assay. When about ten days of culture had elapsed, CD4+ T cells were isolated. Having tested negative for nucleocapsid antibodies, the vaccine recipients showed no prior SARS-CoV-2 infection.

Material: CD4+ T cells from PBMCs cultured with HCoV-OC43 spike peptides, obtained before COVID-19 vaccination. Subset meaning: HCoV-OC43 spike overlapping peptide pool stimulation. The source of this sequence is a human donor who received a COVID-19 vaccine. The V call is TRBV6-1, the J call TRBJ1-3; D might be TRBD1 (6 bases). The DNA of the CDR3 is TGTGCCAGCAGTGAAGGGGACACTGGAAACACCATATATTTT. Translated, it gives CASSEGDTGNTIYF.